The 15 T cell receptor beta chains in this list originate from one sample, sequenced in a study of HIV-infected patients and healthy controls. Whole blood was used without fractionation, so all unsorted peripheral T cells were included. Reverse transcription used roughly 450 ng RNA and constant-region primers for alpha and beta. Alpha and beta chain libraries were made separately by chain-specific third strand synthesis with multiplexing indices. TCRdb passed the 5' RACE reads through MiXCR, listing each CDR3 protein once. This repertoire shows about 10,000 distinct CDR3 sequences, 5.2% found once; its top ten account for about 14%. Specimen: blood, collected before antiretroviral therapy. These receptors were obtained from an adult with HIV infection.

Ten or more counts support this clonotype. The CDR3 nucleotides read TGCGCCAGCAGCTTGGGGCGCCCGGACAGGCGATACAATGAGCAGTTCTTC. Protein sequence: CASSLGRPDRRYNEQFF. The J gene is TRBJ2-1, the V gene TRBV5-1; TRBD1 agrees at 7 bases. Germline assignment: CDR1 SGHRS and CDR2 YFSETQ. The CDR3 spans 17 residues. The junction had 10 bases not matched to a gene; V was cut back by 0 bases and J by 4 bases.

Judged by abundance, this clonotype is medium-sized. The chain joins TRBV7-6 to TRBJ2-1; D unresolved. V was clipped by 1 base and J by 5 bases, with 12 bases between them. The CDR3 consists of 15 residues. From germline, CDR1 is SGHVS and CDR2 FNYEAQ. Written as DNA, the CDR3 is TGTGCCAGCAGCTTAGGCCAGTCGTCAAACAATGAGCAGTTCTTC. This gives the protein CASSLGQSSNNEQFF.

This clonotype was observed a single time. The gene calls are TRBV12-3 or TRBV12-4 and TRBJ2-1, with 9 nucleotides matching TRBD1. The CDR3 extends over 15 amino acids. V lost 5 bases and J lost 4; bases outside the gene matches: 6. CDR3 sequence (DNA): TGTGCCAGCAGTAGGGGACAGGGCAGTTACAATGAGCAGTTCTTC. It translates to CASSRGQGSYNEQFF.

This clonotype is medium-sized in the sample. The CDR3 spells CASSPTGPNYGYTF. CDR3 DNA sequence: TGTGCCAGTAGCCCGACAGGTCCTAACTATGGCTACACCTTC. This chain connects TRBV19 to TRBJ1-2; weak D call: TRBD1 (6 bases). Deletions cut 6 bases from V and 0 bases from J, with 11 bases between. CDR1 is LNHDA, CDR2 SQIVND, per germline (reference sequence). This CDR3 has 14 amino acids.

This clonotype was observed many times. CDR3 nucleotide sequence: TGTGCCAGCAGCCCGGTAGGGGGGGAGACCCAGTACTTC. Translating gives CASSPVGGETQYF. V is TRBV28 and J is TRBJ2-5; D assignment may be TRBD1 or TRBD2 (6 bases each). The CDR3 contains 13 residues. Trimming removed 6 bases from V and 5 bases from J, with 13 bases in between. Germline V gene sequence: CDR1 MDHEN, CDR2 SYDVKM.

The table lists this clonotype with many counts. The rearrangement links TRBV2 to TRBJ2-3; D is undetermined. Germline assignment: CDR1 SNHLY and CDR2 FYNNEI. The V end was cut by 5 bases, the J end by 2 bases, with 5 bases between. This CDR3 region has 12 residues. CDR3: CASSSYTDTQYF. CDR3 in DNA: TGTGCCAGCAGTTCATACACAGATACGCAGTATTTT.

By frequency in the sample, this clonotype is medium-sized. The V call is TRBV9, the J call TRBJ2-1; 7 nucleotides agree with TRBD2. Germline lookup yields CDR1 SGDLS and CDR2 YYNGEE. The CDR3 contains 17 residues. V trimming: 3 bases; J trimming: 3 bases; junction bases outside the gene matches: 12. The CDR3 DNA sequence: TGTGCCAGCAGCGCAGGTTTCCGACTAGCTGTCTACAATGAGCAGTTCTTC. It codes for CASSAGFRLAVYNEQFF. Based on the CDR3 plus reference TRBV9 and TRBJ2-1, the full variable domain is DSGVTQTPKHLITATGQRVTLRCSPRSGDLSVYWYQQSLDQGLQFLIQYYNGEERAKGNILERFSAQQFPDLHSELNLSSLELGDSALYFCASSAGFRLAVYNEQFFGPGTRLTVL.

Ten or more counts support this clonotype. The genes are TRBV28 and TRBJ2-5; D is perhaps TRBD1 or TRBD2 (6 bases each). The CDR3 spans 17 residues. The V and J ends lost 4 bases and 4 bases respectively, with 22 bases between them. Germline CDR1 and CDR2: MDHEN and SYDVKM. The CDR3 reads CASSSYGNTGRRETQYF. Written as DNA, the CDR3 is TGTGCCAGCAGTTCATATGGAAACACAGGGAGGAGAGAGACCCAGTACTTC.

This clonotype was picked up many times. V gene TRBV7-9 combines with J gene TRBJ1-1; D possibly corresponds to TRBD1 (5 bases). Deletions cut 5 bases from V and 0 bases from J, with 19 bases between. Looked up from germline, CDR1 is SEHNR and CDR2 is FQNEAQ (reference sequence). This CDR3 comprises 17 residues. The CDR3 is CASSRTSDSLMNTEAFF. The CDR3 nucleotides read TGTGCCAGCAGCCGTACCTCTGACAGCCTGATGAACACTGAAGCTTTCTTT.

The table lists this clonotype with many counts. CDR3 amino acids: CASSLRSRGSVYEQFF. CDR3 coding DNA: TGTGCCAGCAGCTTGCGATCCAGGGGCTCGGTCTATGAGCAGTTCTTC. The chain employs TRBV5-6 and TRBJ2-1, with D possibly TRBD1 on 6 matching bases. V was pared by 1 base and J by 8 bases, with 19 bases between. Germline-derived CDR1 and CDR2 are SGHDT and YYEEEE. The CDR3 spans 16 residues.

The table lists this clonotype with many counts. The rearrangement joins TRBV28 to TRBJ2-7, with a possible D match to TRBD1 (7 bases). Germline loops: CDR1 MDHEN, CDR2 SYDVKM. The ends were cut back, 4 bases at V and 3 bases at J, with 13 bases in the middle. The CDR3 extends over 14 amino acids. The DNA for the CDR3 is TGTGCCAGCAGTTGGCGGGACAGACTCTACGAGCAGTACTTC. Its protein product is CASSWRDRLYEQYF.

This clonotype occurred many times. The rearrangement uses TRBV27 and TRBJ2-7, with D possibly matching TRBD1 (6 bases). V dropped 4 bases and J dropped 5 bases, with 18 bases sitting between them. The CDR3 has 15 amino acids. Germline V gives CDR1 MNHEY, CDR2 SMNVEV (reference sequence). The CDR3 spells CASSSPDTGSHEQYF. CDR3 nucleotides: TGTGCCAGCAGTTCTCCGGACACAGGGTCCCACGAGCAGTACTTC.

In this sample, this clonotype turned up many times. This chain links TRBV20-1 with TRBJ2-3; 9 nucleotides match TRBD2. Germline CDR1 and CDR2: DFQATT and SNEGSKA (reference sequence). This CDR3 spans 18 amino acids. Losses at the gene ends were 5 bases for V and 2 bases for J; bases not matched to a gene: 17. CDR3 nucleotides: TGCAGTGCTCCCCCCGACGTGGTTAGCGGGAGTACCACAGATACGCAGTATTTT. It codes for CSAPPDVVSGSTTDTQYF.

This clonotype is termed medium-sized. This chain joins TRBV3-1 and TRBJ2-4, with 9 bases lining up with TRBD1. Germline V gene sequence: CDR1 LGHDT, CDR2 YNNKEL (reference sequence). This CDR3 is built from 16 residues. Trimming cost V 4 bases and J 4 bases; bases outside gene matches: 8. CDR3 nucleotide sequence: TGTGCCAGCAGCCTGACACAGGGGGCGGCTAAAAACATTCAGTACTTC. This codes for CASSLTQGAAKNIQYF.

This clonotype was counted ten times or more. CDR3 sequence: CASSSSDRGSPAYNEQFF. CDR3 DNA: TGTGCCAGCAGTTCCTCGGACAGGGGGTCTCCGGCCTACAATGAGCAGTTCTTC. The V and J genes are TRBV27 and TRBJ2-1; TRBD1 aligns across 10 bases. J gave up 2 bases and V 4 bases, and 11 bases lay outside the gene matches. The germline CDR1 and CDR2 sequences are MNHEY and SMNVEV (reference sequence). This CDR3 region has 18 residues.